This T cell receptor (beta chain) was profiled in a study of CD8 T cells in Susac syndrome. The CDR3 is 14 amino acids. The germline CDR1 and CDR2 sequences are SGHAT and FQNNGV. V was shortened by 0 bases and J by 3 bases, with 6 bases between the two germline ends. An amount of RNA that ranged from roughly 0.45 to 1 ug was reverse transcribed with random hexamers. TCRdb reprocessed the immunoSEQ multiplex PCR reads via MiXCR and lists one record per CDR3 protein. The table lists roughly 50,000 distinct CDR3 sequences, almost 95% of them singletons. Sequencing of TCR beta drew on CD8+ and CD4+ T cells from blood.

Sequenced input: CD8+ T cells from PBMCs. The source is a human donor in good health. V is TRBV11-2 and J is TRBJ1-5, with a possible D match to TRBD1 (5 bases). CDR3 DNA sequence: TGTGCCAGCAGCTTAGAGGGGCTCAATCAGCCCCAGCATTTT. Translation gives CASSLEGLNQPQHF.